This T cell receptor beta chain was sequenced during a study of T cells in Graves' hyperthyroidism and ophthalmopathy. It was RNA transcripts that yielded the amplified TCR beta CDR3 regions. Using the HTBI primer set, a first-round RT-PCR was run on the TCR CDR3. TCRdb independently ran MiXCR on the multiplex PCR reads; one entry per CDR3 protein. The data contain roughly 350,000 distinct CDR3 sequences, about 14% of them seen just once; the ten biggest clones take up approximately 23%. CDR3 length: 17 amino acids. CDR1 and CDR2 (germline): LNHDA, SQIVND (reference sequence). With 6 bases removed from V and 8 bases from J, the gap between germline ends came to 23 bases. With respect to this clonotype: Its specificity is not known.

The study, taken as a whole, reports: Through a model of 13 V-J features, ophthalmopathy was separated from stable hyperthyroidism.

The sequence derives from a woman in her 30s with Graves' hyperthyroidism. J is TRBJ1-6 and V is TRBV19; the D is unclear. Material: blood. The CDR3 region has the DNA TGTGCCAGTAGCTACAACCTCCGTGACGCCAGGCATTCACCCCTCCACTTT. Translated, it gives CASSYNLRDARHSPLHF. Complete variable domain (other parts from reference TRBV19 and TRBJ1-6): DGGITQSPKYLFRKEGQNVTLSCEQNLNHDAMYWYRQDPGQGLRLIYYSQIVNDFQKGDIAEGYSVSREKKESFPLTVTSAQKNPTAFYLCASSYNLRDARHSPLHFGNGTRLTVT.